A selection of T cell receptor beta chains follows, all from one sample in a study of T cell clusters in autoimmune cytopenias. TCRdb reanalyzed the multiplex PCR reads and collapses them to one entry per CDR3 protein, without DNA. This table holds about 8,300 distinct CDR3 sequences. Sequences were obtained from peripheral blood. The receptors were sampled from a human donor with an autoimmune cytopenia or autoimmune hepatitis (not recorded which). The CDR3 runs from the conserved cysteine through the conserved F or W. Size is omitted from some rows. Given values are once, few, many or a class for expanded clones.

>TRBJ2-3|TRBV19|medium-sized
CATSSGRKDTQYF
>TRBJ2-5|TRBV5-6|-
CASSLVLAGETQYF
>TRBJ1-4|TRBV6-5|medium-sized
CASSRTGGKEKLFF
>TRBJ1-3|TRBV5-6|-
CASSFEGRSINTIYF
>TRBJ2-5|TRBV5-1|-
CASSLGRDRETQYF
>TRBJ2-3|TRBV6-1|-
CASSIAGGLYTQYF
>TRBJ2-7|TRBV6-5|medium-sized
CASSPGQGFSYEQYF
>TRBJ2-3|TRBV19|medium-sized
CASRSGQGVADTQYF
>TRBJ2-5|TRBV27|-
CASSDPLAGSQETQYF
>TRBJ2-7|TRBV12-3/TRBV12-4|-
CASSVTAGPGYEQYF
>TRBJ1-1|TRBV10-3|-
CAITPGTVNTEAFF
>TRBJ2-3|TRBV6-5|medium-sized
CASSYSPTDTQYF
>TRBJ1-5|TRBV19|medium-sized
CASSPWTGRANSNQPQHF
>TRBJ2-1|TRBV6-5|medium-sized
CASSYSGGLTYNEQFF
>TRBJ2-3|TRBV20-1|medium-sized
CSAARDRETDTQYF
>TRBJ2-3|TRBV6-6|medium-sized
CASRYTDTQYF
>TRBJ1-2|TRBV5-6|medium-sized
CASSPEQGGYTF
>TRBJ1-1|TRBV27|-
CASSRQGTGTEAFF
>TRBJ2-5|TRBV19|medium-sized
CASSKRLAGSETQYF
>TRBJ2-1|TRBV4-3|-
CASSVDDADSYNEQFF
>TRBJ2-1|TRBV7-6|medium-sized
CASSLTGTAANEQFF
>TRBJ1-2|TRBV28|-
CASTTARYGYTF
>TRBJ2-1|TRBV5-6|-
CASSLWAGTSRYNEQFF
>TRBJ2-5|TRBV20-1|-
CSATGQNQETQYF
>TRBJ2-7|TRBV15|-
CATSSAWDEQYF
>TRBJ1-5|TRBV19|medium-sized
CASSMGQANQPQHF
>TRBJ2-3|TRBV5-1|-
CASSGGTNTDTQYF
>TRBJ1-3|TRBV19|medium-sized
CASMVAAGNTIYF
>TRBJ2-1|TRBV10-3|medium-sized
CAIRQGTGGNEQFF
>TRBJ1-5|TRBV20-1|medium-sized
CSARNREDQPQHF
>TRBJ2-1|TRBV5-6|medium-sized
CASSFDTGWPTEQFF
>TRBJ2-1|TRBV6-5|medium-sized
CASSYSDEQFF
>TRBJ2-2|TRBV15|medium-sized
CATSRDYLNTGELFF
>TRBJ2-1|TRBV6-5|medium-sized
CASSYTGDNEQFF
>TRBJ2-5|TRBV11-1|-
CASSQRWDTQETQYF
>TRBJ2-7|TRBV5-1|-
CASSLDLGNYEQYF
>TRBJ2-2|TRBV19|-
CASSAHGGGLYGELFF
>TRBJ2-5|TRBV6-4|-
CASNTGLDLVETQYF
>TRBJ2-7|TRBV5-1|-
CASSPAESSYEQYF
>TRBJ1-1|TRBV5-6|-
CASSHYDHRGGTEAFF
>TRBJ2-7|TRBV20-1|-
CSARAGATYEQYF
>TRBJ2-7|TRBV27|medium-sized
CASSLLGHNYEQYF
>TRBJ2-5|TRBV15|medium-sized
CATSRDSVQETQYF
>TRBJ1-1|TRBV6-1|-
CASSDPSGGGGNTEAFF
>TRBJ1-1|TRBV7-9|-
CASTRTGGGTEAFF